This paragraph reports one TCR beta chain. Measured with immunoSEQ multiplex PCR; TCRdb has only the in-frame clones, and not every one. The sample lists under 200,000 clones, around 93% occurring once. The data derive from a study of T cell responses to AZD1222 COVID-19 vaccine. Sequenced here: peripheral blood, sampled on day 0 of AZD1222 vaccination. The sequence came from an adult in good health.

The DNA for the CDR3 is TGTGCCAGCAGTTATACGTGGGTCAAGAACACTGAAGCTTTCTTT. It translates to CASSYTWVKNTEAFF. The rearrangement uses TRBV6-5 and TRBJ1-1; no definite D call. From germline, CDR1 is MNHEY and CDR2 SVGAGI. Trimming removed 3 bases at V and 1 base at J, with 12 bases between. The CDR3 loop spans 15 amino acids.